The following is a TCR beta chain sequence with its context. Its antigen is unidentified. TCRdb reprocessed the reads with MiXCR, giving one entry per CDR3 protein. The sample lists about 150,000 distinct CDR3 sequences; around a quarter were seen once. This entry belongs to a study of T cell repertoires in cytomegalovirus infection. Study-level findings and limits: Cumulative public TCR beta family frequency identified CMV carriers with the relevant HLA. In two of eight donors, the top clonotype was HLA-C-restricted CMV-specific.

The CDR3 extends over 14 amino acids. Germline V gives CDR1 MDHEN, CDR2 SYDVKM. V lost 5 bases, J lost 9 bases, and 16 bases lay in between. Sequenced material: PBMCs. This clonotype originated in a human donor in good health (CMV status not recorded). Some clones in this sample may be carry-over from other donors' samples. The chain has TRBV28 and TRBJ1-4; D unclear. CDR3 sequence reads: CASSPTQPPKKLFF. CDR3 DNA: TGTGCCAGCAGTCCAACACAACCCCCGAAAAAACTGTTTTTT.